These T cell receptor beta chains were read from a single sample in a study of blood T cell repertoires in COVID-19. Sequencing used immunoSEQ multiplex PCR; TCRdb keeps in-frame clones, though not all of them. The sample carries about 95,000 clones, about 84% recorded once. The source material was peripheral blood. All receptors come from a human donor in a cohort sampled during active COVID-19. Both conserved end residues are part of each CDR3. D genes are given only for firm matches. A clone size is listed for some rows: how often the clone was seen (once, few, many), or a class if it is expanded.

abundance,len,v_gene,j_gene,d_gene,CDR3aa,CDR3nt
.,15,TRBV5-6,TRBJ2-5,.,CASSLATTTQETQYF,TGTGCCAGCAGCTTGGCCACTACAACCCAAGAGACCCAGTACTTC
.,14,TRBV6-4,TRBJ2-7,.,CASSAERSSYEQYF,TGTGCCAGCAGCGCGGAAAGGAGCTCCTACGAGCAGTACTTC
few,12,TRBV12-3/TRBV12-4,TRBJ2-7,.,CASRRQTYEQYF,TGTGCCAGCAGGAGACAAACCTACGAGCAGTACTTC
.,14,TRBV13,TRBJ1-4,.,CASSLGGPGEKLFF,TGTGCCAGCAGCTTAGGAGGTCCGGGTGAAAAACTGTTTTTT
few,15,TRBV27,TRBJ1-6,.,CASRLSGAYNSPLHF,TGTGCCAGCAGACTCTCCGGGGCCTATAATTCACCCCTCCACTTT
.,16,TRBV28,TRBJ2-2,TRBD1,CASRRRPGQGTGELFF,TGTGCCAGCAGAAGACGCCCGGGACAGGGTACCGGGGAGCTGTTTTTT
.,14,TRBV6-5,TRBJ2-7,TRBD2,CASRLSGEGYEQYF,TGTGCCAGCAGGCTTTCGGGGGAGGGCTACGAGCAGTACTTC
.,14,TRBV9,TRBJ1-1,.,CASGSRAANTEAFF,TGTGCCAGCGGGAGTAGGGCAGCGAACACTGAAGCTTTCTTT
.,17,TRBV27,TRBJ1-2,TRBD1,CASSLGAPGQGARGYTF,TGTGCCAGCAGTTTAGGAGCACCGGGACAGGGGGCCCGTGGCTACACCTTC
.,13,TRBV10-1,TRBJ1-5,.,CASSESANQPQHF,TGCGCCAGCAGTGAGTCGGCCAATCAGCCCCAGCATTTT
.,15,TRBV11-3,TRBJ2-3,TRBD1,CASSPGTGRTDTQYF,TGTGCCAGCAGCCCCGGGACAGGCCGCACAGATACGCAGTATTTT
few,15,TRBV6-1,TRBJ2-7,.,CASSEALGAGREQYF,TGTGCCAGCAGTGAAGCACTGGGGGCTGGACGCGAGCAGTACTTC
.,16,TRBV11-1,TRBJ2-2,TRBD1,CASSFEETGGPGELFF,TGTGCCAGCAGCTTTGAGGAGACAGGGGGTCCCGGGGAGCTGTTTTTT
.,13,TRBV10-3,TRBJ2-7,TRBD1,CAVSGRGTYEQYF,TGTGCCGTTAGTGGCAGGGGGACCTACGAGCAGTACTTC
.,13,TRBV7-9,TRBJ1-2,.,CASSTRLNYGYTF,TGTGCCAGCAGCACCCGACTGAACTATGGCTACACCTTC
.,15,TRBV28,TRBJ1-2,TRBD1,CASSLLGGGDYGYTF,TGTGCCAGCAGTTTACTAGGGGGCGGCGACTATGGCTACACCTTC
.,12,TRBV3-1/TRBV3-2,TRBJ2-4,TRBD1,CASSLQGNIQYF,TGTGCCAGCAGCCTACAGGGGAACATTCAGTACTTC
.,14,TRBV2,TRBJ2-1,TRBD2,CASSSQPSGSEQFF,TGTGCCAGCAGTTCTCAACCTAGCGGGAGCGAGCAGTTCTTC
.,13,TRBV6-5,TRBJ1-5,.,CASMGFSNQPQHF,TGTGCCAGCATGGGCTTTAGCAATCAGCCCCAGCATTTT
.,15,TRBV11-2,TRBJ2-1,.,CASSLVRGPYNEQFF,TGTGCCAGCAGCTTAGTGCGGGGACCCTACAATGAGCAGTTCTTC
few,13,TRBV7-9,TRBJ2-1,.,CASSPRMDNEQFF,TGTGCCAGCAGCCCGCGGATGGACAATGAGCAGTTCTTC
.,14,TRBV18,TRBJ1-6,.,CASSQGGGNSPLHF,TGTGCCAGCTCGCAAGGCGGGGGCAATTCACCCCTCCACTTT